The TCR beta chain described here comes from a study of Ad26.COV2.S vaccination and SARS-CoV-2 variants (TCRdb year 2021). Some background on the complete study: Donors in the vaccine arm were drawn from COV1001, a multicentre, randomized, double-blind, placebo-controlled phase I-IIa trial testing Ad26.COV2.S in healthy adults. Trial participants were randomized into five groups of five, in which low-dose or high-dose Ad26.COV2.S was given once or twice, or placebo was given on both occasions. Blinding of investigators to trial group allocation was maintained during experiments and outcome assessment. The TCR-sequenced set comprised around 30 samples: some 19 Ad26.COV2.S vaccine recipients, 5 placebo recipients and 8 SARS-CoV-2 convalescent individuals. The specificity and breadth of SARS-CoV-2-reactive T cell receptors after Ad26.COV2.S vaccination were assessed by TCRbeta repertoire sequencing. Ad26.COV2.S was given intramuscularly at 5x10^10 or 1x10^11 viral particles, as a single shot or as two shots 56 days apart. The paper's findings and limits, for the study overall: After vaccination, spike-specific CD8+ and CD4+ T cell responses were reported to show substantial breadth. Vaccine and placebo recipients had similar non-spike TCR breadth, a finding consistent with the vaccine containing only spike. Comparing responses between vaccine doses or regimens was not something the study was powered to do. It was noted by the authors that total T cell responses may have been underestimated by the TCR breadth and depth analyses. Spike-specific TCR breadth was higher in Ad26.COV2.S recipients than in placebo recipients (P = 0.0014).

The intended sense of this specimen's treatment or condition label: over 15 received Ad26.COV2.S at low or high dose, single or two shots; about 5 received placebo; per-sample allocation not given. Repertoires of vaccine and placebo recipients were sequenced from samples collected on day 63 after the first injection. In Cohort 1b, roughly 26 adults aged 18-55 years were enrolled at a single site in Boston, USA, between 29 July and 7 August 2020. Ad26.COV2.S was a replication-incompetent adenovirus type 26 vector that expressed a prefusion-stabilized SARS-CoV-2 spike protein derived from the original Wuhan strain. The CDR3 covers 12 residues, taking in both the cysteine and the phenylalanine. Only the CDR3 DNA is retained, 36 bases long and in frame from the first base. In the germline V gene, CDR1 corresponds to MNHEY and CDR2 to SVGAGI. TCRbeta CDR3 regions were sequenced with the immunoSEQ Assay. After extraction, genomic DNA underwent amplification by bias-controlled multiplex PCR, followed by high-throughput sequencing. The authors' analysis ran thus. To quantify the absolute abundance of every unique TCRbeta CDR3 region, sequences were collapsed and filtered. T cell fraction was estimated by normalizing TCRbeta template counts to usable DNA, which was measured by amplifying reference genes present in all nucleated cells. Repertoire TCRs were annotated as SARS-CoV-2-specific when V gene, CDR3 amino acid sequence and J gene were exactly matched to a known reactive TCR set. The reference SARS-CoV-2 TCR set was derived from MIRA and filtered for enrichment in COVID-19-positive ImmuneCODE repertoires, a step that removed public or cross-reactive TCRs. Based on the MIRA antigens, annotated TCRs were further analysed at the level of specific ORF or position within ORF. Breadth was defined as the number of annotated unique rearrangements divided by the total number of unique productive rearrangements, and depth was defined as the summed frequency of the annotated unique rearrangements. TCR breadth was compared between groups using two-sided Wilcoxon rank-sum tests. TCRdb retrieved this table from immuneACCESS and kept in-frame rearrangements only. Not all clones are present; in checked studies, unresolved V genes account for under half, and no reason is known for the remainder. V, J and clone size are those of that table, while D and trimming were read from the DNA. The sample data list 300,000 to 350,000 clones, and around 90% of these were observed just once. The ten largest clonotypes hold 5.5% of the sample.

For this clone: Its recognized antigen is unknown. The germline gene is not matched at one end of the junction; a read error may be the cause.

This sequence was found in a person between 18 and 65 years old who received the Ad26.COV2.S COVID-19 vaccine or a placebo. The V and J segments used are TRBV6-5 and TRBJ1-1; too little of a D gene remains to name it. Sequenced here: peripheral blood, sampled in a trial of Ad26.COV2.S vaccine versus placebo. In nucleotides, the sequence is TGTGCCAGCAGTCCCAACCGACACCCGGCCTCCTTT. Its coded protein is CASSPNRHPASF.